The present T cell receptor beta chain was sequenced within a study of OX40 agonist ivuxolimab in advanced cancers. Here immunoSEQ multiplex PCR was the method, and the copy in TCRdb shows in-frame clones only, minus some. The sample includes 35,000 or so clones, about 80% of them seen just once. The CDR3 extends over 16 amino acids. V gene TRBV21-1 combines with J gene TRBJ2-5; the table gives TRBD1 as D, unverified against the DNA. The J call is doubtful: the DNA matches TRBJ2-7 better. TRBV21-1 is a pseudogene segment. This clonotype was sampled from an adult with an advanced solid tumor such as melanoma, head and neck, liver or kidney cancer. The source material was CD4+ or CD8+ T cells sorted from blood, sampled in a trial of the OX40 agonist ivuxolimab. The CDR3 here is CASSKIYDRGPYEQYF. Here the CDR3 DNA reads TGTGCCAGCAGCAAAATCTATGACAGGGGTCCCTACGAGCAGTACTTC.